This T cell receptor (beta chain) was found in a study of blood T cell repertoires in COVID-19. For the study at large: In each case, the material was cDNA or gDNA derived from T cells, B-cell-depleted T cells, or PBMCs.

Germline V CDR1 and CDR2: SGHTA, FQGTGA. The CDR3 is 13 residues long. The J segment lost 2 bases and the V segment lost 6 bases, leaving 2 bases of the junction unmatched. This clone was seen once. Data came from immunoSEQ multiplex PCR; TCRdb stores just in-frame clones and leaves some out. The sample includes some 220,000 clones, roughly 88% of them seen just once. The chain links TRBV7-3 to TRBJ2-3; 7 bases are a match to TRBD2. This TCR derives from a man in his forties or fifties with active or convalescent COVID-19. The sequencing sample was made of peripheral blood. CDR3 DNA sequence: TGTGCCAGCAGTCGGGAGGCCACAGATACGCAGTATTTT. Amino acid sequence: CASSREATDTQYF.